Below, one TCR beta chain is given with its context. Its matching antigen is unknown. Combining a sample-barcoded 5' primer with a J-beta primer mix, a second PCR ran for about 7 to 11 cycles. Each cDNA molecule was tagged by a template-switch adaptor that had 12 random nucleotides. TCRdb used MiXCR to reprocess the 5' RACE reads, holding one entry per CDR3 protein. The sample consists of about 570,000 distinct CDR3 sequences, approximately 30% of them appearing once. V trimming: 6 bases; J trimming: 2 bases; junction bases outside the gene matches: 12. Per the germline V gene, CDR1 is SQVTM and CDR2 is ANQGSEA. The CDR3 is 17 residues long. These data belong to a study of blood T cells in healthy people across ages. Broader study findings: Naive T cell percentage by flow cytometry tracked strongly with beta diversity. Compared with aged donors, long-lived donors showed fewer expanded clones, suggesting selection.

The chain joins TRBV29-1 to TRBJ2-3; 12 bases line up with TRBD2. The clonotype comes from a woman aged 70 to 79 in good health. Input material: blood. The CDR3: CSVSSGRDPYYTDTQYF. The CDR3 nucleotides read TGCAGCGTCTCTAGCGGGAGGGACCCTTATTACACAGATACGCAGTATTTT.